Following are 25 T cell receptor beta chains from one sample sequenced in a study of blood T cell repertoires in COVID-19 (dated by TCRdb to 2020 to 2022). Library preparation was by the immunoSEQ multiplex PCR assay. Drawn from immuneACCESS, this table holds only the in-frame rearrangements with V and J called that TCRdb kept. Clones are partly lost; checked studies trace under half to an unresolved V gene and leave the rest unexplained. The sample has approximately 67,000 clones on record, about 90% of them singletons. About 5.7% of the sample is taken by the ten largest. The sequenced material came from peripheral blood. Receptors originate from a man between 50 and 59 years old with active COVID-19.

This clone qualifies as medium-sized. V usage is TRBV29-1 and J usage is TRBJ2-1, with D possibly matching TRBD2 (5 bases). Trimming took 1 base from V and 0 from J, leaving 16 bases between them. The CDR3 is 17 amino acids. The germline V gene has CDR1 SQVTM and CDR2 ANQGSEA. The CDR3 sequence: CSVEGSDFSYSYNEQFF. The CDR3 nucleotides are TGCAGCGTTGAAGGTAGCGATTTCTCCTACTCCTACAATGAGCAGTTCTTC.

This chain connects TRBV3-1 (or the pseudogene TRBV3-2) to TRBJ2-3; weak D call: TRBD1 (6 bases). This CDR3 spans 16 amino acids. Trimming shortened V by 0 bases and J by 4 bases, and 14 bases separated the two germline ends. Germline CDR1 is LGHDT and CDR2 is YNNKEL (reference sequence). Here the CDR3 DNA reads TGTGCCAGCAGCCAAGATATAGGATCAGGGGCAGATACGCAGTATTTT. Its protein product is CASSQDIGSGADTQYF.

The chain joins TRBV15 to TRBJ2-1; the match to TRBD2 covers 9 bases. V trimming: 0 bases; J trimming: 13 bases; junction bases outside the gene matches: 7. The CDR3 loop spans 14 amino acids. Germline CDR1 reads LNHNV; CDR2 reads YYDKDF (reference sequence). For the CDR3, the DNA is TGTGCCACCAGCAGAGATATGGTAGCGGGAGTTCAGTTCTTC. The encoded protein is CATSRDMVAGVQFF.

The genes are TRBV6-6 and TRBJ1-2; a possible D gene is TRBD1 (6 bases). The CDR3 is 14 residues long. V lost 6 bases and J lost 4, with 15 bases in between. Germline V gene lookup returns CDR1 MNHNY and CDR2 SVGAGI (reference sequence). The CDR3 loop is CASSGRQATYGYTF. The CDR3 nucleotides are TGTGCCAGCAGCGGTCGACAGGCCACCTATGGCTACACCTTC.

V and J are TRBV6-2 or TRBV6-3 and TRBJ1-5; D call uncertain. CDR3 length equals 18 residues. Per the germline V gene, CDR1 is MNHEY and CDR2 is SVGEGT. Between the trimmed V and J ends, which lost 0 bases and 0 bases, there was a span of 15 bases. Here the CDR3 reads CASSYSKLTGYSNQPQHF. CDR3 DNA sequence: TGTGCCAGCAGTTACTCGAAATTGACCGGGTATAGCAATCAGCCCCAGCATTTT.

This chain links TRBV18 with TRBJ2-3, with 14 bases identical to TRBD2. Germline loops: CDR1 KGHSH, CDR2 LQKENI. J gave up 3 bases and V 2 bases, and 7 bases lay outside the gene matches. The CDR3 is 18 residues long. The CDR3 region is CASSPSGLAGVVTDTQYF. The DNA of the CDR3 is TGTGCCAGCTCACCATCGGGACTAGCGGGAGTTGTGACAGATACGCAGTATTTT.

The chain joins TRBV6-2 or TRBV6-3 to TRBJ2-5, with D unresolved. V lost 2 bases and J 4 bases, leaving 8 bases between the germline ends. CDR3 length: 13 amino acids. The V gene's germline CDR1 is MNHEY and CDR2 SVGEGT. In DNA form, the CDR3 reads TGTGCCAGCAGTTACAGTCTAGGAGAGACCCAGTACTTC. Residues: CASSYSLGETQYF.

V and J are TRBV19 and TRBJ1-1; D gene ambiguous. The germline V gene has CDR1 LNHDA and CDR2 SQIVND (reference sequence). V shed 3 bases and J shed 1 base, with 9 bases lying between them. The CDR3 loop spans 14 amino acids. The CDR3 protein is CASSIPLPNTEAFF. In DNA form, the CDR3 reads TGTGCCAGTAGTATCCCCCTTCCGAACACTGAAGCTTTCTTT.

The V call is TRBV30, the J call TRBJ1-6, with D tentatively TRBD1 (5 bases). This CDR3 contains 12 residues. V lost 8 bases and J lost 6, with 11 bases in between. Germline CDR1 and CDR2: GTSNPN and SVGIG (reference sequence). CDR3 DNA sequence: TGTGCCGGGGCACAGACTAATTCACCCCTCCACTTT. This sequence encodes CAGAQTNSPLHF.

The chain links TRBV5-1 to TRBJ2-7, with D perhaps TRBD1 (5 bases). CDR3 length: 12 amino acids. The germline V and J ends were trimmed by 8 bases and 1 base, with 10 bases remaining between them. The V gene's germline CDR1 is SGHRS and CDR2 YFSETQ. As DNA, the CDR3 is TGCGCCAGTCGCAGGGAATCCTACGAGCAGTACTTC. This codes for CASRRESYEQYF.

Note on this clone: Other DNA sequences in the same sample also yield this CDR3. This chain joins TRBV5-4 and TRBJ2-1; the D is unclear. CDR3 size: 12 residues. Trimming removed 1 base from V and 6 bases from J, with 5 bases in between. The germline gives CDR1 SGHNT, CDR2 YYREEE (reference sequence). CDR3 in DNA: TGTGCCAGCAGCTTGCGGTCCAATGAGCAGTTCTTC. It translates to CASSLRSNEQFF.

The chain combines TRBV7-3 with TRBJ2-1; D call uncertain. V was clipped by 5 bases and J by 8 bases, with 13 bases between them. The germline gives CDR1 SGHTA, CDR2 FQGTGA. The CDR3 sequence is 13 residues long. Here the CDR3 DNA reads TGTGCCAGCAGCATGACTTACCGCGATGAGCAGTTCTTC. This codes for CASSMTYRDEQFF.

The CDR3 DNA sequence: TGTGCCAGCAGTTTAAGGACAGGGGGTGTGAAAGAGACCCAGTACTTC. Its protein is CASSLRTGGVKETQYF. This sequence joins TRBV28 and TRBJ2-5, with 10 bases that match TRBD1. The CDR3 runs 16 residues. The V gene's germline CDR1 is MDHEN and CDR2 SYDVKM. V shed 2 bases, J shed 3 bases, and the junction held 6 bases outside the gene matches.

V gene TRBV6-2 or TRBV6-3 combines with J gene TRBJ1-1; 10 positions match TRBD1. Unmatched junction bases numbered 8, after V lost 5 bases and J lost 5 bases. The CDR3 extends over 15 amino acids. The germline V gene has CDR1 MNHEY and CDR2 SVGEGT. As DNA, the CDR3 is TGTGCCAGCAGTGGGGACAGGGGTACGTGGACTGAAGCTTTCTTT. This sequence encodes CASSGDRGTWTEAFF.

The chain combines TRBV27 with TRBJ2-3; D gene unclear. V shed 6 bases and J shed 0 bases, with 10 bases lying between them. Germline V gives CDR1 MNHEY, CDR2 SMNVEV (reference sequence). The CDR3 covers 14 residues. Written as DNA, the CDR3 is TGTGCCAGCAGGGGCGTCAGTAGCACAGATACGCAGTATTTT. It encodes CASRGVSSTDTQYF.

The chain combines TRBV7-9 with TRBJ1-4; weak D call: TRBD1 (6 bases). From germline, CDR1 is SEHNR and CDR2 FQNEAQ (reference sequence). The CDR3 length is 14 residues. V lost 4 bases to trimming and J lost 8 bases, with 14 bases between them. The CDR3 coding sequence is TGTGCCAGCAGCTCGACCTGGGGGGGCGAAAAACTGTTTTTT. This gives the protein CASSSTWGGEKLFF. The full variable domain, rest sourced from reference TRBV7-9 and TRBJ1-4, is DTGVSQNPRHKITKRGQNVTFRCDPISEHNRLYWYRQTLGQGPEFLTYFQNEAQLEKSRLLSDRFSAERPKGSFSTLEIQRTEQGDSAMYLCASSSTWGGEKLFFGSGTQLSVL.

The chain recombines TRBV5-4 with TRBJ2-7; the match to TRBD1 covers 10 bases. Germline V gene lookup returns CDR1 SGHNT and CDR2 YYREEE (reference sequence). The CDR3 spans 16 residues. J was trimmed by 7 bases and V by 0 bases; bases with no gene match: 10. The DNA of the CDR3 is TGTGCCAGCAGCTTGGGACAGGGGGCGCCGCCTGGAGAGCAGTACTTC. Protein sequence: CASSLGQGAPPGEQYF.

The chain recombines TRBV18 with TRBJ2-5; the D gene is possibly TRBD1 (5 bases). The germline gives CDR1 KGHSH, CDR2 LQKENI. V was clipped by 0 bases and J by 2 bases, with 10 bases between them. The CDR3 loop spans 15 amino acids. As DNA, the CDR3 is TGTGCCAGCTCACCACCTAACAGGCCACAAGAGACCCAGTACTTC. Encoded protein: CASSPPNRPQETQYF. Variable domain in full (rest from reference TRBV18 and TRBJ2-5): NAGVMQNPRHLVRRRGQEARLRCSPMKGHSHVYWYRQLPEEGLKFMVYLQKENIIDESGMPKERFSAEFPKEGPSILRIQQVVRGDSAAYFCASSPPNRPQETQYFGPGTRLLVL.

The chain employs TRBV19 and TRBJ2-2, with 8 nucleotides matching TRBD1. The trim removed 9 bases at V and 1 base at J, leaving 7 bases unmatched. CDR3 length: 15 residues. CDR1 and CDR2 from the germline V gene are LNHDA and SQIVND (reference sequence). CDR3 loop: CASRDRGWNTGELFF. As DNA, the CDR3 is TGTGCCAGCAGAGACAGGGGATGGAACACCGGGGAGCTGTTTTTT.

The chain has TRBV18 and TRBJ2-1; TRBD1 agrees at 9 bases. The CDR3 covers 15 residues. Germline V lookup: CDR1 KGHSH, CDR2 LQKENI. The V segment lost 7 bases and the J segment 4 bases; nucleotides outside the gene matches: 8. In nucleotides, the CDR3 is TGTGCCAGCTTAAACCGGGACAGGGTGTACAATGAGCAGTTCTTC. Its protein is CASLNRDRVYNEQFF.

V is TRBV24-1 and J is TRBJ1-2; unclear D gene. The V end was cut by 7 bases, the J end by 2 bases, with 10 bases between. Germline V CDR1 and CDR2: KGHDR, SFDVKD. The CDR3 is made up of 13 amino acids. CDR3 sequence (DNA): TGTGCCACCAGCACGGGGAGAAACTATGGCTACACCTTC. Amino acids: CATSTGRNYGYTF.

This clone was seen a single time. The chain is built from TRBV11-2 and TRBJ2-5, with TRBD1 matching 7 bases. The germline gives CDR1 SGHAT, CDR2 FQNNGV. This CDR3 spans 13 amino acids. V was clipped by 3 bases and J by 5 bases; unmatched bases: 3. CDR3 sequence (DNA): TGTGCCAGCAGCTTGACAGGGCGGGAGACCCAGTACTTC. This codes for CASSLTGRETQYF.

The V gene is TRBV4-1, the J gene TRBJ2-1; 11 nucleotides line up with TRBD2. The CDR3 covers 15 residues. Trimming removed 4 bases from V and 4 bases from J; junction bases left unmatched: 3. Per the germline V gene, CDR1 is MGHRA and CDR2 is YSYEKL. The CDR3 nucleotides are TGCGCCAGCAGCCCTGGACTAGCGGGTTACAATGAGCAGTTCTTC. Translating gives CASSPGLAGYNEQFF.

This chain uses TRBV30 with TRBJ1-2, with a tentative D call TRBD1 (5 bases). CDR1 and CDR2 from the germline V gene are GTSNPN and SVGIG (reference sequence). Deletions cut 4 bases from V and 7 bases from J, with 16 bases between. This CDR3 has 13 residues. CDR3 sequence (DNA): TGTGCCTGGACCGTCCCAGGGAGGGGTGGCTACACCTTC. It encodes CAWTVPGRGGYTF.

The chain joins TRBV6-2 or TRBV6-3 to TRBJ1-1, with TRBD1 identical over 11 bases. With 5 bases clipped from V and 4 bases from J, the junction kept 15 bases outside the gene matches. The CDR3 has 18 amino acids. Per the germline V gene, CDR1 is MNHEY and CDR2 is SVGEGT. This CDR3 reads CASSDHAGTGGLSTEAFF. CDR3 nucleotides: TGTGCCAGCAGTGATCATGCCGGGACAGGGGGTTTGAGCACTGAAGCTTTCTTT.